A selection of T cell receptor beta chains follows, all from one sample in a study of cytomegalovirus exposure and HLA in healthy donors. TCRdb's copy holds only in-frame clones and misses some; the assay was immunoSEQ multiplex PCR. The repertoire includes over 200,000 clones, 82% of them detected once, and 5.4% sits in the top ten. Sequencing was done on a sample of PBMCs. The source is a woman aged 35 to 49 in good health and CMV-seropositive. The CDR3 runs from the conserved cysteine through the conserved F or W.

>TRBV25-1|TRBJ1-2
CASSETGGGYGYTF
>TRBV4-3|TRBJ2-7
CASSQAPGLAGDYEQYF
>TRBV19|TRBJ1-1
CASSARGRVSTEAFF
>TRBV5-1|TRBJ2-1
CASSSTGTSGALRGEQFF
>TRBV29-1|TRBJ2-3
CSVGGGRDSVDTQYF
>TRBV5-1|TRBJ2-2
CASSGTSGGLGELFF
>TRBV7-9|TRBJ2-2
CSSSLVSANTGELFF
>TRBV7-9|TRBJ2-3
CASSPERLVRSTDTQYF
>TRBV19|TRBJ1-4
CASRGGRTNEKLFF
>TRBV2|TRBJ1-5
CASSEQGAFQPQHF
>TRBV21-1|TRBJ2-7
CASSNDRGSLNEQYF
>TRBV5-6|TRBJ1-2
CATLQRGDYGYTF
>TRBV7-2|TRBJ2-5
CASSDRLAGVTTQYF
>TRBV7-2|TRBJ2-7
CASSPQGGYEQYF
>TRBV27|TRBJ1-1
CASSLGTGSGAAFF
>TRBV6-1|TRBJ2-1
CASSEAPLMGGGFNEQFF
>TRBV29-1|TRBJ2-1
CSVDAGVAYNEQFF
>TRBV18|TRBJ2-5
CASSPPSGVQETQYF
>TRBV30|TRBJ2-2
CAWRQGITRRVNTGELFF
>TRBV25-1|TRBJ2-7
CASSETGTGRSYEQCF
>TRBV5-6|TRBJ2-7
CASSLVGRSWTVNTYEQYF